The source of this T cell receptor beta chain is a study of blood T cell repertoires in COVID-19. Repertoires were generated with immunoSEQ multiplex PCR, while TCRdb's copy carries only in-frame clones and drops some. The sample includes some 200,000 clones, around four fifths of them seen just once. The sequenced material came from peripheral blood. The sequence was collected from a woman aged 55-70 years who had recovered from COVID-19.

CDR3 DNA sequence: TGTGCCAGCAGTTCCGATGCGGGACGTCGAACCGGGGAGCTGTTTTTT. Its protein is CASSSDAGRRTGELFF. The chain recombines TRBV28 with TRBJ2-2; D perhaps matches TRBD2 (6 bases). The CDR3 is made up of 16 amino acids. The germline V gene has CDR1 MDHEN and CDR2 SYDVKM. V was cut by 4 bases and J by 5 bases, with 17 bases left in between.